A single sample gave rise to the 7 T cell receptor beta chains below, sequenced in a study of response to subunit inactivated influenza vaccine. TCRdb re-derived calls from the RT-PCR reads in MiXCR, one entry per CDR3 protein. The repertoire holds 400,000 to 650,000 distinct CDR3 sequences, roughly 7.6% seen once, with over 10% in the top ten. The sample consisted of PBMCs from blood, taken about 23 months after vaccination. The receptors shown here come from a man aged 50 to 69 who received an inactivated influenza vaccine.

The table lists this clonotype with many counts. The V gene is TRBV7-9, the J gene TRBJ2-3; the match to TRBD2 covers 7 bases. The V segment lost 4 bases and the J segment 14 bases; nucleotides outside the gene matches: 21. The V gene's germline CDR1 is SEHNR and CDR2 FQNEAQ (reference sequence). CDR3 size: 16 residues. Here the CDR3 reads CASSSLAGLGAPGLYF. The DNA of the CDR3 is TGTGCCAGCAGCTCCCTGGCAGGACTAGGGGCCCCAGGGCTGTATTTT.

V and J are TRBV4-2 and TRBJ2-3; a possible D gene is TRBD2 (6 bases). This CDR3 comprises 18 residues. CDR1 and CDR2 from the germline V gene are LGHNA and YNFKEQ. V was cut by 0 bases and J by 3 bases, with 19 bases left in between. The DNA of the CDR3 is TGTGCCAGCAGCCAAGAAGGGATACAGCGGGCGAGTACAGATACGCAGTATTTT. Translation gives CASSQEGIQRASTDTQYF.

There are a few counts of this clonotype. One base away lies a much larger clone, so this may be a sequencing read error. The J gene is TRBJ2-3, the V gene TRBV30, with 9 bases fitting TRBD2. Trimming removed 6 bases from V and 1 base from J; junction bases left unmatched: 5. CDR1 and CDR2 from the germline V gene are GTSNPN and SVGIG (reference sequence). The CDR3 has 14 amino acids. The CDR3 reads CACSLAGGTDTQYF. CDR3 nucleotides: TGTGCCTGCAGCTTAGCGGGGGGCACAGATACGCAGTATTTT.

The chain links TRBV4-3 to TRBJ2-2; TRBD1 agrees at 7 bases. J was trimmed by 3 bases and V by 1 base; bases with no gene match: 2. CDR3 length equals 15 residues. CDR1 and CDR2 (germline): LGHNA, YSLEER. The CDR3, as DNA: TGCGCCAGCAGCCAAGGGGACAGAGACACCGGGGAGCTGTTTTTT. This encodes CASSQGDRDTGELFF.

The chain is built from TRBV7-3 and TRBJ2-1, with 15 nucleotides matching TRBD2. Trimming removed 5 bases from V and 8 bases from J; junction bases left unmatched: 4. The germline V gene encodes CDR1 SGHTA and CDR2 FQGTGA. CDR3 size: 15 residues. CDR3 sequence reads: CASSRTSGRAYEQFF. For the CDR3, the DNA is TGTGCCAGCAGCCGGACTAGCGGGAGGGCCTATGAGCAGTTCTTC. Looking up the rest from reference TRBV7-3 and TRBJ2-1 gives the full variable domain: GAGVSQTPSNKVTEKGKYVELRCDPISGHTALYWYRQSLGQGPEFLIYFQGTGAADDSGLPNDRFFAVRPEGSVSTLKIQRTERGDSAVYLCASSRTSGRAYEQFFGPGTRLTVL.

There are many counts of this clonotype. V is TRBV3-1 and J is TRBJ2-1; D unresolved. Trimming cost V 1 base and J 3 bases, with 7 bases left between them. Per the germline V gene, CDR1 is LGHDT and CDR2 is YNNKEL (reference sequence). The CDR3 is 14 amino acids. The CDR3 sequence: CASSQGEGYNEQFF. The CDR3 DNA is TGTGCCAGCAGCCAAGGTGAAGGCTACAATGAGCAGTTCTTC.

The V and J genes are TRBV6-5 and TRBJ1-1, with D possibly being TRBD1 (6 bases). The CDR3 has 15 amino acids. Deletions cut 0 bases from V and 5 bases from J, with 13 bases between. CDR1 is MNHEY, CDR2 SVGAGI, per germline. The CDR3 loop reads CASSYSIGGGTEAFF. Here the CDR3 DNA reads TGTGCCAGCAGTTACTCGATAGGGGGAGGGACTGAAGCTTTCTTT.